This TCR beta chain was captured by sequencing in a study of cytomegalovirus exposure and HLA in healthy donors. Study conclusions and caveats: TCR beta sequences numbering about 17,000 were associated with HLA alleles at 0.05 false discovery rate in a later analysis.

Note on this clone: As yet, its antigen is unknown.

Vbeta (60) and Jbeta (13) primers were used in the PCR. Profiled with immunoSEQ multiplex PCR; TCRdb holds only in-frame clones, not every one. The sample contains some 130,000 clones, approximately 80% of which appear only once. V gave up 6 bases and J gave up 1 base; unmatched junction bases: 7. Germline CDR1 and CDR2: KGHSH and LQKENI. The CDR3 extends over 15 amino acids. The sequenced material came from PBMCs. The chain has TRBV18 and TRBJ1-1; TRBD1 matches at 8 bases. The receptor comes from a man in his forties or fifties in good health and CMV-seronegative. The CDR3: CASSGRTGRNTEAFF. The CDR3 region has the DNA TGTGCCAGCTCCGGGAGGACAGGGAGGAACACTGAAGCTTTCTTT.